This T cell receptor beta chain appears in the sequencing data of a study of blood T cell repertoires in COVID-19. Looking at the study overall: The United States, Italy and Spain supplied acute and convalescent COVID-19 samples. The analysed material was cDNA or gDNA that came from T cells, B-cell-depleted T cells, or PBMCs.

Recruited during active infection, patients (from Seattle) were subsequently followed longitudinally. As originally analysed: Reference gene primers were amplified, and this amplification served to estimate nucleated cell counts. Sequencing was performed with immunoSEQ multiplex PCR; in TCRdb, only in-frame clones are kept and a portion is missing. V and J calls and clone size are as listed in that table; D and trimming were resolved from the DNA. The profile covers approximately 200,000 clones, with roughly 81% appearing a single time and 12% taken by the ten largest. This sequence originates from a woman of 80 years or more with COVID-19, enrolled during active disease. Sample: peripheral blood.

Here the CDR3 DNA reads TGTGCCAGTAGTCGGGGGAAGGGCATGAACACTGAAGCTTTCTTT. Protein: CASSRGKGMNTEAFF. The chain recombines TRBV19 with TRBJ1-1, with D perhaps matching TRBD1 (5 bases). The germline V and J ends were trimmed by 5 bases and 0 bases, with 13 bases remaining between them. The CDR3 covers 15 residues. Germline CDR1 LNHDA, CDR2 SQIVND (reference sequence). Filled out from reference TRBV19 and TRBJ1-1, the complete variable domain reads DGGITQSPKYLFRKEGQNVTLSCEQNLNHDAMYWYRQDPGQGLRLIYYSQIVNDFQKGDIAEGYSVSREKKESFPLTVTSAQKNPTAFYLCASSRGKGMNTEAFFGQGTRLTVV.